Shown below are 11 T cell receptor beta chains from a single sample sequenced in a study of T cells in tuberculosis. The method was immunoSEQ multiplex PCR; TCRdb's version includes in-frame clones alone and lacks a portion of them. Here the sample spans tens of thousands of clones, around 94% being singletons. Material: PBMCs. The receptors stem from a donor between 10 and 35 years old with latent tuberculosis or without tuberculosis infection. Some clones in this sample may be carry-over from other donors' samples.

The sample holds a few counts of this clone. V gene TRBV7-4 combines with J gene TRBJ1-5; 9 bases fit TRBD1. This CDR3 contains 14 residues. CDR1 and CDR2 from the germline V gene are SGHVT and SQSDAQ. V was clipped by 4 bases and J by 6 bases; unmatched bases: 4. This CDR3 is CASSSRQGVQPQHF. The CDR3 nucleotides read TGTGCCAGCAGCTCCCGACAGGGGGTTCAGCCCCAGCATTTT.

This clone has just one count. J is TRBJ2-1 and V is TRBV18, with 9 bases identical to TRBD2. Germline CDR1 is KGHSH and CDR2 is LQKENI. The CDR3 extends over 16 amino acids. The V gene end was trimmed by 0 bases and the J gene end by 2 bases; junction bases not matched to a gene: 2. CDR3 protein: CASSPPERGAYNEQFF. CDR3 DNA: TGTGCCAGCTCACCACCGGAGCGGGGGGCCTACAATGAGCAGTTCTTC. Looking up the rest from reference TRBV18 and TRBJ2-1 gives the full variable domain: NAGVMQNPRHLVRRRGQEARLRCSPMKGHSHVYWYRQLPEEGLKFMVYLQKENIIDESGMPKERFSAEFPKEGPSILRIQQVVRGDSAAYFCASSPPERGAYNEQFFGPGTRLTVL.

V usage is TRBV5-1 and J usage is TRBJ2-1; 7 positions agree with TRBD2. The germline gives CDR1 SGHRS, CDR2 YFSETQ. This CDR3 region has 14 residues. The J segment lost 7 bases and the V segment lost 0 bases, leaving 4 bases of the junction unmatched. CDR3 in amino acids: CASSLGLARNEQFF. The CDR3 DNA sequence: TGCGCCAGCAGCTTGGGACTAGCTCGGAATGAGCAGTTCTTC.

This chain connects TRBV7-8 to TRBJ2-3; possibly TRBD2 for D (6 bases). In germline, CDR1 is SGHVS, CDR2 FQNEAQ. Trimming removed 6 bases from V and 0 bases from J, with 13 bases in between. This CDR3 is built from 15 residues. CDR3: CASRSGGFSTDTQYF. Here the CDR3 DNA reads TGTGCCAGCAGATCCGGGGGTTTTAGCACAGATACGCAGTATTTT. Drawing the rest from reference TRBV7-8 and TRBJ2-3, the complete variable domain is GAGVSQSPRYKVAKRGQDVALRCDPISGHVSLFWYQQALGQGPEFLTYFQNEAQLDKSGLPSDRFFAERPEGSVSTLKIQRTQQEDSAVYLCASRSGGFSTDTQYFGPGTRLTVL.

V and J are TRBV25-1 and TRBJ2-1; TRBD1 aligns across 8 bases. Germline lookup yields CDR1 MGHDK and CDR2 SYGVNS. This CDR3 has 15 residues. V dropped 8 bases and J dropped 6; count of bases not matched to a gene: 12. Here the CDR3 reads CASATRTGIFNEQFF. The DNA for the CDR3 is TGTGCCAGCGCGACACGGACAGGGATTTTCAATGAGCAGTTCTTC.

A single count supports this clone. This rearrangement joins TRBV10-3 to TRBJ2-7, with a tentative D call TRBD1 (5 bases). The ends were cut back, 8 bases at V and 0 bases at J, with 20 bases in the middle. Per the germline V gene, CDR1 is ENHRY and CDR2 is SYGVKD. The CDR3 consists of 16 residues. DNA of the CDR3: TGTGCCATCTCTGTGGAAGGGGCCCTGAGCTCCTACGAGCAGTACTTC. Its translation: CAISVEGALSSYEQYF.

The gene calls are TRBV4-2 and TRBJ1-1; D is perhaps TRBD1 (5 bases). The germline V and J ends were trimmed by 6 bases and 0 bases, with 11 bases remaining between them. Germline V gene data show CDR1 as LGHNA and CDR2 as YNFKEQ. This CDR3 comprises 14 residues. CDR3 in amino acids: CASRSGQMNTEAFF. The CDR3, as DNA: TGTGCCAGCAGGTCAGGGCAGATGAACACTGAAGCTTTCTTT.

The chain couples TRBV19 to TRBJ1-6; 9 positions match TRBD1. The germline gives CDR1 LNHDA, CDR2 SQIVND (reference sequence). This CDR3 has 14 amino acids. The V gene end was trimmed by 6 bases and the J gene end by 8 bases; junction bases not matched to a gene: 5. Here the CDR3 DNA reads TGTGCCAGTAGCCAGGACAGGGGTGATTCACCCCTCCACTTT. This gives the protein CASSQDRGDSPLHF.

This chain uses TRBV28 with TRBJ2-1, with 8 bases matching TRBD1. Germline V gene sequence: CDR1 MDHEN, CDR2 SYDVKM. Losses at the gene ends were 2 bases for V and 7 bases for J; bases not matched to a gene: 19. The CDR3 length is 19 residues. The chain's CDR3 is CASSLTGWLGQDTLNEQFF. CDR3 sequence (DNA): TGTGCCAGCAGTTTAACGGGTTGGCTGGGACAGGATACTTTAAATGAGCAGTTCTTC.

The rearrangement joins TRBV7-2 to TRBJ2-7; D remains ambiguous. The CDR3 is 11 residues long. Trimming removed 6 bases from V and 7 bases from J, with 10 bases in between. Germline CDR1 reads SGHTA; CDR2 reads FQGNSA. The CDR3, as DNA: TGTGCCAGCAGGGGTTGGAGAGAGCAGTACTTC. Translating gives CASRGWREQYF.

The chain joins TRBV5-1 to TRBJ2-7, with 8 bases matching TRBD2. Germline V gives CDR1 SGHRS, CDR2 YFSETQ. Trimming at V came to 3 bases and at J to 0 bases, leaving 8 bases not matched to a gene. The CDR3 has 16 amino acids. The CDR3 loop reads CASSWTLAGPSYEQYF. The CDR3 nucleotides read TGCGCCAGCAGCTGGACCTTAGCGGGACCCTCCTACGAGCAGTACTTC.